This TCR beta chain derives from a study of cytomegalovirus exposure and HLA in healthy donors (TCRdb year 2017). For context, the study as a whole: An earlier analysis of approximately 640 of the donors reported roughly 270 Gb of sequence data and some 100 million unique TCR beta sequences from about 179 million T cells. All discovery cohort repertoires had been generated using a single sequencing platform. Alongside the repertoire data, information on donor age, sex, ethnicity and CMV serostatus was compiled. Among the roughly 390 genotyped donors, more than 70% belonged to the genetic ancestry cluster associated with self-reported Caucasian donors. The study profiled the T cell repertoires of about 640 subjects by immunosequencing and related them to cytomegalovirus serostatus. A separate validation cohort of 90 to 150 different subjects was used in addition to the roughly 700-subject first cohort. HLA typing covered class I and class II loci at four-digit resolution. About 5 DR-DQ haplotypes were handled as single units for association and clustering, since linkage in the cohort was strong. To predict cytomegalovirus infection status, the study brought together high-throughput TCR immunosequencing, statistical association of individual TCRs with disease status, and machine learning. In a later genetic analysis, genome-wide SNP genotypes for about 55% of the 666 donors were used, and that subset was treated as a discovery cohort. Among about 390 genotyped donors of the cohort, an average of around 240,000 unique TCR beta nucleotide sequences were sequenced per donor, around 18% of them non-productive. The study aimed to test whether signatures of past pathogen exposure could be identified by cataloging public T cell receptors. To decide whether each TCR beta V gene segment behaved as functional or pseudogenic, an earlier analysis of some 540 of the donors relied on high-throughput TCR beta sequencing. Around 320 gigabases of sequencing data and 70 million to 100 million unique TCR sequences were included in an early release covering about 600 HLA-typed donors. A later analysis re-examined previously published TCR beta repertoires from about 670 donors and added high-resolution HLA genotyping to investigate patterns of TCR occurrence. Typing coverage varied by locus: roughly 620-630 donors for A, B, C, DRB1 and DQB1; around 560 for DQA1; approximately 610 for DPA1; more than 450 for DPB1. Rather than drawing on any new phenotypic data, the later analysis identified candidate immune exposures from TCR beta sequences and the way those sequences occurred across donors. What the authors observed across the whole study: A later genetic analysis associated a missense DCLRE1C variant with V-gene and J-gene trimming of TCR beta chains, and an independent cohort replicated the association. The study listed approximately 150 TCR beta chains as associated with cytomegalovirus. A later analysis reported that several top co-occurrence clusters appeared linked to parvovirus B19, influenza, CMV and Epstein-Barr virus. It was suggested by the authors that the approach could potentially be generalized to other disease states and immunological phenotypes. Compared with equally common non-associated chains, HLA-associated TCR beta chains in a later analysis were more clonally expanded and had lower generation probabilities. Because the 87-base-pair reads could not distinguish some IMGT-functional V segments, including TRBV6-2 and TRBV6-3, those segments were excluded. Most CMV-associated TCR beta chains appeared to be HLA-restricted in a later analysis, and the HLA associations seemed to be driven largely by CMV exposure. In this cohort, only TCR beta chains were sequenced, and detectable features were limited by the absence of alpha or paired-chain data. Presence/absence analyses assumed roughly uniform sequencing depth across donors, an assumption that may not hold. Because counts were too low, fewer than 20 rarely observed V segments, including chromosome 9 orphons, were excluded from the earlier analysis of 587 of the donors. The sequencing pipeline was judged likely to have produced a cluster of highly shared sequence variants as a technical artifact. According to a later analysis, TCR association rates differed among HLA loci, with DRB1 alleles showing the most associated TCRs and HLA-C alleles showing the fewest. A further reported finding was that TCR beta sequences accurately predicted the HLA-A and HLA-B alleles for most subjects in the first cohort. Correlated functional status among segregating V segments might reflect linkage disequilibrium, but an unknown experimental factor could not be ruled out. Cytomegalovirus status was reported to be diagnosed by the classifier with high specificity and sensitivity in both the original and validation cohorts. In a later analysis, some 17,000 TCR beta sequences were associated with specific HLA alleles at a false discovery rate of 0.05. Strong co-occurrence of HLA alleles, especially DR and DQ, made assigning TCR associations to individual alleles difficult. Because HLA typing was unavailable for some donors at each locus, only the typed subset was used in association tests. Immune exposure information for the cohort was limited to CMV serostatus. Three of the identified cytomegalovirus-associated TCR beta chains were confirmed in vitro to be specific for cytomegalovirus antigens. Most TCR sequences were observed very rarely across donors, whereas some public TCRs were present in many individuals. According to a later genetic analysis, donors in an Asian-associated ancestry cluster had fewer N-insertions in productive TCRs than the approximately 690-donor mean. Broadly in line with IMGT annotations, most TCR beta V segments showed up in productive rearrangements about 87% or about 30% of the time in an earlier analysis of about 500 of the donors.

In its sample, this clone was seen a few times. Its recognized antigen is unknown. Base-call qualities are not available, and no considerably larger clone is one nucleotide away. The cohort consisted of hundreds of healthy bone marrow donors. All cohort members were sampled while nominally healthy, although unrecorded immune exposures were likely present. The donor was CMV seronegative and belonged to the group of 380 or so seronegative cohort members. Each donor provided a peripheral blood sample, and peripheral blood mononuclear cells were used for TCR beta sequencing. The Qiagen DNeasy Blood Extraction Kit was used to extract genomic DNA from the blood cell samples. Including the terminal cysteine and phenylalanine, the CDR3 comprises 13 residues. The retained sequence is limited to the CDR3, 39 bases, with the frame set at the first base. CDR1 and CDR2 are read off the germline V gene (reference sequence) as GTSNPN and SVGIG. Cut back by 7 bases and 0 bases, the V and J ends lie 12 bases apart.

The library was produced with the immunoSEQ multiplex PCR assay. For the multiplex PCR, a mixture combining 60 forward primers for TCR Vbeta segments and 13 reverse primers for TCR Jbeta segments was used. A multiplex PCR assay on genomic DNA amplified the CDR3 region of rearranged TCR beta genes. The amplified TCR beta libraries were sequenced on the Illumina HiSeq System as 87-base-pair reads. On the authors' methods: Across the 600 to 700 repertoires, a later analysis counted 80 million or so unique TCR beta chains, approximately 12 million of which were shared by at least two donors. To remove PCR and sequencing errors, raw reads were error-corrected and collapsed into unique sequences using a nearest-neighbor algorithm that merged closely related sequences. V, D and J gene segments were assigned by aligning CDR3 sequences to IMGT reference sequences. Each retained sequence needed at least a six-nucleotide match to both a V gene segment and a J gene segment. Rearrangements were called productive when the CDR3 lacked stop codons and stayed in frame with V and J; all others were non-productive. CDR3 was defined according to IMGT convention as the region running from the second conserved V-encoded cysteine to the conserved J-encoded phenylalanine. Sequences without an unambiguous match to a single V gene segment were excluded from the earlier analysis of approximately 560 of the donors. In an earlier analysis of approximately 500 of the donors, a V segment was called functional when productive rearrangements were above 56.7%, and segregating when the standard deviation between donors exceeded 5%. A statistical classification framework was built for diagnosing cytomegalovirus status from the catalog of TCR beta chain sequences. In a later analysis, TCR nucleotide sequences were compared against IMGT/GENE-DB human TR gene sequences so that V and J genes could be assigned. In a later analysis, CDR3 sequences and most-parsimonious VDJ recombination scenarios were assigned using the TCRdist pipeline. In a later analysis, every TCR beta chain was defined by the combination of its CDR3 amino acid sequence and its V-gene family, and reads without a unique V-gene family were dropped. In a later analysis, around 600 highly shared, low-generation-probability nucleotide sequences were removed to address suspected cross-contamination and a sequencing artifact. A later analysis calculated a clonal expansion index for each public chain from normalized within-repertoire ranks of inferred template counts. Generation probabilities in a later analysis came from a VDJ recombination model fitted to out-of-frame rearrangements, and those results were checked against IGoR. A later analysis scored TCR-TCR, TCR-HLA and TCR-CMV co-occurrence with hypergeometric tests, applying a repertoire-size bias correction to TCR pairs. To estimate false discovery rates, a later analysis permuted the HLA or CMV assignments 20 times. In a later analysis, co-occurring TCRs were grouped using DBSCAN, and TCRdist sequence similarity was added for clustering within HLA-allele-positive subsets. For co-occurrence clustering, repertoires with fewer than 30,000 or more than 120,000 public chains were excluded, along with four to six repertoires with anomalous nucleotide sharing. As stored in TCRdb, this immuneACCESS dataset retains in-frame rearrangements with V and J assigned. A fraction of the clones does not appear; measured against another copy, unresolved V genes explain less than half of the discrepancy, and the remainder lacks a known reason. V and J calls and clone size come straight from that table; D and trimming were deduced from the DNA. Here the sample has under 150,000 clones; over 80% occur a single time. Roughly 1.1% of the sample is taken by the ten largest.

Rearrangement joined TRBV30 to TRBJ1-2, with no confident D gene call. This TCR was sampled from a boy younger than 18 in good health and CMV-seronegative. The sequenced sample consisted of PBMCs. CDR3 loop: CALKTNSNYGYTF. The nucleotide sequence is TGTGCCTTAAAGACAAACTCTAACTATGGCTACACCTTC. Here the CDR3 is joined to the reference TRBV30 and TRBJ1-2 genes, and the full variable domain is: SQTIHQWPATLVQPVGSPLSLECTVEGTSNPNLYWYRQAAGRGLQLLFYSVGIGQISSEVPQNLSASRPQDRQFILSSKKLLLSDSGFYLCALKTNSNYGYTFGSGTRLTVV.